The subject of this entry is one T cell receptor (beta chain). Antigen: not known. With 1 base removed from V and 2 bases from J, the gap between germline ends came to 8 bases. From germline, CDR1 is LNHDA and CDR2 SQIVND (reference sequence). The CDR3 spans 15 residues. Primers: 60 Vbeta forward and 13 Jbeta reverse. Some clones are missing from TCRdb's copy, which holds only in-frame ones; the method was immunoSEQ multiplex PCR. This sample lists some 120,000 clones; its ten largest clones have 1%. This record comes from a study of cytomegalovirus exposure and HLA in healthy donors. Overall study: HLA-typed donors were the source of around 87 million unique TCRs, which an early data release held. Overall study results and limits: When analyzed later, a missense DCLRE1C variant was found to be linked to TCR beta V- and J-gene trimming. Analysis performed later found 16,951 TCR beta sequences associated with HLA alleles at 0.05 false discovery rate.

This sequence originates from a man between 18 and 35 years old in good health and CMV-seronegative. Sequenced material: PBMCs. The chain uses TRBV19 and TRBJ1-4; D is uncertain. DNA of the CDR3: TGTGCCAGTAGTATAGGGCCCGGGACTAATGAAAAACTGTTTTTT. Its translation is CASSIGPGTNEKLFF. Combining the CDR3 with reference TRBV19 and TRBJ1-4 gives the whole variable domain DGGITQSPKYLFRKEGQNVTLSCEQNLNHDAMYWYRQDPGQGLRLIYYSQIVNDFQKGDIAEGYSVSREKKESFPLTVTSAQKNPTAFYLCASSIGPGTNEKLFFGSGTQLSVL.